The sequence of this T cell receptor (beta chain) was determined in a study of OX40 agonist ivuxolimab in advanced cancers. Across the whole study: Patients were under 90% male with ages roughly 20 to 90, mean roughly 55. Anti-PD-1, anti-PD-L1 or anti-CTLA-4 therapy given earlier was allowed, and around 40% had some.

Germline V gene data show CDR1 as MNHEY and CDR2 as SVGAGI. This CDR3 comprises 15 residues. The V end was cut by 2 bases, the J end by 7 bases, with 12 bases between. In regard to this clone: The antigen remains undetermined.

Profiled with immunoSEQ multiplex PCR; TCRdb holds only in-frame clones, not every one. Of under 90,000 clones in the sample, around 83% were seen once. Notes on the study in general: Clonal expansion was among the lowest in partial responders at 0.1-3.0 mg/kg, especially CD8+.

The material was CD4+ or CD8+ T cells sorted from blood, obtained in a trial of the OX40 agonist ivuxolimab. The V and J genes are TRBV6-5 and TRBJ1-6; no reliable D call. This TCR derives from an adult with an advanced solid tumor such as melanoma, head and neck, liver or kidney cancer. The CDR3 region is CASSYAAASNSPLHF. The CDR3 nucleotides read TGTGCCAGCAGTTACGCCGCAGCGTCCAATTCACCCCTCCACTTT.